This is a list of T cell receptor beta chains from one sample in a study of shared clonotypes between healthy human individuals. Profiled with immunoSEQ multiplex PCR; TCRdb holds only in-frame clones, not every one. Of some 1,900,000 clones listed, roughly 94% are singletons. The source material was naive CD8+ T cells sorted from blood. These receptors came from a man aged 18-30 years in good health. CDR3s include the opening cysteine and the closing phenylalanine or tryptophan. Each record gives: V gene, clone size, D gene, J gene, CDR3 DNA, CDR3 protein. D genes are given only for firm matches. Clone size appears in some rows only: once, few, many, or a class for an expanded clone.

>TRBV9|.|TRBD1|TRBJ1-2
TGTGCCAGCAGCGTAGAAGGGACAGGGAATGGCTACACCTTC
CASSVEGTGNGYTF
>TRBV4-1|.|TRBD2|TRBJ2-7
TGCGCCAGCAGCCAAGGACTAGCGGGAGAAATTTCCTACGAGCAGTACTTC
CASSQGLAGEISYEQYF
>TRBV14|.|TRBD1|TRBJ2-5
TGTGCCAGCAGCCATTGGACAGGGAAAGAGACCCAGTACTTC
CASSHWTGKETQYF
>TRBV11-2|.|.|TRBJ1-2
TGTGCCAGCAGCTTAGCCCAGAGCTATGGCTACACCTTC
CASSLAQSYGYTF
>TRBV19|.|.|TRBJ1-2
TGTGCCAGTACGAGTGGGGCCTTTTATGGCTACACCTTC
CASTSGAFYGYTF
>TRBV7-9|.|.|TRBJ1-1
TGTGCCAGCAGCTTAGGCTCAGTACCCGGGGCTTTCTTT
CASSLGSVPGAFF
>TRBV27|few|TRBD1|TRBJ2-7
TGTGCCAGCAACGTACAGGGGGCTGGTAACGAGCAGTACTTC
CASNVQGAGNEQYF
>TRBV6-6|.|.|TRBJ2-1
TGTGCCAGCAGTTTTTACCGGGAGATCAATGAGCAGTTCTTC
CASSFYREINEQFF
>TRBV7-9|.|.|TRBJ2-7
TGTGCCAGCAGTTTGGGCTGGACTAACTCCTACGAGCAGTACTTC
CASSLGWTNSYEQYF
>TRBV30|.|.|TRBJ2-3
TGTGCCTGGAGTGTAGGAGGCGGGGCAGCAGATACGCAGTATTTT
CAWSVGGGAADTQYF
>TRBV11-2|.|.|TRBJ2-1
TGTGCCAGCAGCTTAATACCGCGGGAGCAGTTCTTC
CASSLIPREQFF
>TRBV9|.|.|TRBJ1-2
TGTGCCAGCAGCGCTCAGCCGAGCGACTATGGCTACACCTTC
CASSAQPSDYGYTF